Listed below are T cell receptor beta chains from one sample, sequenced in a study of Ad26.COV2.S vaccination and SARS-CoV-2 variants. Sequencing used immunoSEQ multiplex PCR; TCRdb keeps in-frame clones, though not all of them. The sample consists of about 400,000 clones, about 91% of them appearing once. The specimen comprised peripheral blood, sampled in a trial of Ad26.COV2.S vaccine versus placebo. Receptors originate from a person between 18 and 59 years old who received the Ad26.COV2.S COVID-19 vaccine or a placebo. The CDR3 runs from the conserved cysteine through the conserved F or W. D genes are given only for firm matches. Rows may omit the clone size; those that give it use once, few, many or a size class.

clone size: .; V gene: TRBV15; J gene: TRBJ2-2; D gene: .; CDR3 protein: CATSRNSGELFF; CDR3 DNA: TGTGCCACCAGCAGAAACAGCGGGGAGCTGTTTTTT
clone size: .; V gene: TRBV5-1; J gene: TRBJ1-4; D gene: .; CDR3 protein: CASSLTTKTNEKLFF; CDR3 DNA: TGCGCCAGCAGCTTGACAACAAAAACTAATGAAAAACTGTTTTTT
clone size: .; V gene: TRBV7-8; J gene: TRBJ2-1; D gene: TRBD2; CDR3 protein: CASSLATSGGWNEQFF; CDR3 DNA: TGTGCCAGCAGCTTAGCGACTAGCGGAGGGTGGAATGAGCAGTTCTTC
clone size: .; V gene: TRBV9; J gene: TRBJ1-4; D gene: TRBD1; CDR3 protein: CASSADRGRDEKLFF; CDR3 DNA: TGTGCCAGCAGCGCGGACAGGGGGCGCGACGAAAAACTGTTTTTT
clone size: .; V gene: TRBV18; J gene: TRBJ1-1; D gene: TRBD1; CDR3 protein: CASLDRLPNTEAFF; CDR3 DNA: TGTGCCAGCCTGGACAGGTTACCGAACACTGAAGCTTTCTTT
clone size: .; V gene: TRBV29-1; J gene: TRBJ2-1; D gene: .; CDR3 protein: CSLGRGTHFSSYNEQFF; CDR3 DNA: TGCAGCCTGGGTAGGGGGACCCACTTCAGCTCCTACAATGAGCAGTTCTTC
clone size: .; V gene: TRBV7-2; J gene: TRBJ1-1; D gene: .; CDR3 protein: CASSSAGTQNTEAFF; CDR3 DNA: TGTGCCAGCAGCTCAGCCGGGACACAGAACACTGAAGCTTTCTTT
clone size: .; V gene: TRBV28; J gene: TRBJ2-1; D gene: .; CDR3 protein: CASSPRGARSSYNEQFF; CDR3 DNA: TGTGCCAGCAGTCCTCGGGGCGCTAGAAGCTCCTACAATGAGCAGTTCTTC
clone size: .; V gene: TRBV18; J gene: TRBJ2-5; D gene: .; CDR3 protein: CASSPPIYEQRQETQYF; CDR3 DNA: TGTGCCAGCTCACCACCGATCTATGAACAGCGACAAGAGACCCAGTACTTC
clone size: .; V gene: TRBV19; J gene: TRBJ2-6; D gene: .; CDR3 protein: CASSISSRQANVLTF; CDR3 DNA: TGTGCCAGTAGTATATCGAGCCGGCAGGCGAACGTCCTGACTTTC
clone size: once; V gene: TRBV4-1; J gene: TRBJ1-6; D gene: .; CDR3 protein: CASSHPGGVRSPLHF; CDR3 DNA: TGCGCCAGCAGCCACCCAGGCGGCGTACGGTCACCCCTCCACTTT
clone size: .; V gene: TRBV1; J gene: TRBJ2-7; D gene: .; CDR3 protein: CTSSQELAGFTYEQYF; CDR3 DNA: TGCACCAGCAGCCAAGAGCTAGCGGGGTTCACCTACGAGCAGTACTTC
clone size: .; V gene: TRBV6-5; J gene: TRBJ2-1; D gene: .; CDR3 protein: CASSYGEWNNEQFF; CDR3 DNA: TGTGCCAGCAGTTACGGGGAGTGGAACAATGAGCAGTTCTTC
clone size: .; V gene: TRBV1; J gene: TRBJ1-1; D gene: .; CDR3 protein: CTSSQRKEQGDLWNAEAFF; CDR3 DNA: TGCACCAGCAGCCAACGTAAGGAACAGGGGGACCTGTGGAACGCTGAAGCTTTCTTT
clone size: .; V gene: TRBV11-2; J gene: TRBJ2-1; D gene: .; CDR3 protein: CASSLGRQESSYNEQFF; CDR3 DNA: TGTGCCAGCAGCTTAGGAAGACAGGAAAGCTCCTACAATGAGCAGTTCTTC
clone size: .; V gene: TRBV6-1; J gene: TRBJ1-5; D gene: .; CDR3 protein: CASSEALGINQPQHF; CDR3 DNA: TGTGCCAGCAGTGAAGCGCTGGGGATTAATCAGCCCCAGCATTTT
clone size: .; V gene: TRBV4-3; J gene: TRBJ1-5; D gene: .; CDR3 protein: CASSQVAGGNQPQHF; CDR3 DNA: TGCGCCAGCAGCCAAGTAGCAGGGGGCAATCAGCCCCAGCATTTT
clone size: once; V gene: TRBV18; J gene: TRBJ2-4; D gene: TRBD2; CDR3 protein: CASSPQLAGSKNIQYF; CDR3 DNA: TGTGCCAGCTCACCACAACTAGCGGGAAGTAAAAACATTCAGTACTTC
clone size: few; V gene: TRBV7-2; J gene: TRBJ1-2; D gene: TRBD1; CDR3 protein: CASSSPGRGHRYGYTF; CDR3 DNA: TGTGCCAGCAGCTCCCCCGGCAGGGGGCATCGCTATGGCTACACCTTC
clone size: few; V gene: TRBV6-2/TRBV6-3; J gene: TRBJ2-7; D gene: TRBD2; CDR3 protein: CASSPIGLVQYF; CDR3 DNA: TGTGCCAGCAGCCCAATCGGACTAGTCCAGTACTTC
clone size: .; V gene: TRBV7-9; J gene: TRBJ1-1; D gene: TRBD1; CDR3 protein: CASSQDRTFPRTPF; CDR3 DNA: TGTGCCAGCAGCCAGGACAGGACCTTCCCTAGGACCCCATTT
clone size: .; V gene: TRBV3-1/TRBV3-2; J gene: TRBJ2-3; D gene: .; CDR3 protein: CASSQEWGSPDTQYF; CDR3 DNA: TGTGCCAGCAGCCAAGAGTGGGGGAGCCCAGATACGCAGTATTTT
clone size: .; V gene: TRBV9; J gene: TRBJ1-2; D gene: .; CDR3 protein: CASSVGAGNAYGYTF; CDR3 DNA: TGTGCCAGCAGCGTAGGGGCGGGCAATGCCTATGGCTACACCTTC
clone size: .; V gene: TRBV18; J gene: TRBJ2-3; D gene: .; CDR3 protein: CASSPPSTDTQYF; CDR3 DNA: TGTGCCAGCTCACCGCCGAGCACAGATACGCAGTATTTT
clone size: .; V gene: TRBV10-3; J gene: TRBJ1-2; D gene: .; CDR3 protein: CAISESASGRFDGYTF; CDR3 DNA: TGTGCCATCAGTGAGTCGGCATCAGGGAGGTTCGATGGCTACACCTTC
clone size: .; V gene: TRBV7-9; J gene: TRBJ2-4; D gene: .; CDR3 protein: CASSPPRVGRAKNIQYF; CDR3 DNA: TGTGCCAGCAGCCCGCCCCGTGTCGGGAGAGCCAAAAACATTCAGTACTTC
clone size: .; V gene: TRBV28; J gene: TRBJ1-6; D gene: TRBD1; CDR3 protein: CASAGQGLGSPLHF; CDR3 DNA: TGTGCCAGCGCGGGACAGGGCCTGGGTTCACCCCTCCACTTT
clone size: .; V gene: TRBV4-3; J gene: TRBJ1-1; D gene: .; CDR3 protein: CASSPQTALNTEAFF; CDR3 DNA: TGCGCCAGCAGCCCACAGACAGCCCTGAACACTGAAGCTTTCTTT
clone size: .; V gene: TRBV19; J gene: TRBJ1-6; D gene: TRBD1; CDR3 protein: CASSTGTGRSPLHF; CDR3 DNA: TGTGCCAGTAGTACCGGGACAGGGAGATCACCCCTCCACTTT
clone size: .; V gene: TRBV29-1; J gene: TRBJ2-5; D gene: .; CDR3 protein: CSVDRDAEETQYF; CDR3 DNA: TGCAGCGTAGACCGGGACGCCGAAGAGACCCAGTACTTC
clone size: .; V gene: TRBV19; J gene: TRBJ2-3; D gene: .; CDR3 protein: CASSSRVTDTQYF; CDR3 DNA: TGTGCCAGTAGTTCGAGGGTAACAGATACGCAGTATTTT
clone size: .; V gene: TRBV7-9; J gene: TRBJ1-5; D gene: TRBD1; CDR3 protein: CASSSDRVGLKPQHF; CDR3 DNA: TGTGCCAGCAGCTCGGACAGGGTAGGTTTAAAGCCCCAGCATTTT
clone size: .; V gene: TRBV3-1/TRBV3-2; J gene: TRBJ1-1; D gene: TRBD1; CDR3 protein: CASSARDRNTEAFF; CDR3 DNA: TGTGCCAGCAGCGCCCGGGACAGAAACACTGAAGCTTTCTTT
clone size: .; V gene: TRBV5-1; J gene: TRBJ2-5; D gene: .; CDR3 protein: CASSAHQETQYF; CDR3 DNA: TGCGCCAGCAGCGCCCACCAAGAGACCCAGTACTTC
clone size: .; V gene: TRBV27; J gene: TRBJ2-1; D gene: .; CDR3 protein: CASSFHGGYNEQFF; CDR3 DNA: TGTGCCAGCAGTTTCCACGGGGGTTACAATGAGCAGTTCTTC
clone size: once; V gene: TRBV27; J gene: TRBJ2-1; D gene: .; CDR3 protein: CASLPGDGLFNEQFF; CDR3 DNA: TGTGCCAGCCTTCCAGGGGACGGGCTATTCAATGAGCAGTTCTTC
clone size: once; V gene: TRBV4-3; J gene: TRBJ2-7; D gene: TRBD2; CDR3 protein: CASSQEEAGSYEQYF; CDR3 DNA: TGCGCCAGCAGCCAAGAGGAAGCGGGGTCCTACGAGCAGTACTTC
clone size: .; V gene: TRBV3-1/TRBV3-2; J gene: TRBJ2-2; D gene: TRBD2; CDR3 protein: CASSQGASGSVGELFF; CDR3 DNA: TGTGCCAGCAGCCAAGGGGCTAGCGGGAGTGTCGGGGAGCTGTTTTTT
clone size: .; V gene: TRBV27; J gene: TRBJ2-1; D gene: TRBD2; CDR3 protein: CASSIGGREAYNEQFF; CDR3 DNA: TGTGCCAGCAGTATCGGGGGGCGGGAGGCCTACAATGAGCAGTTCTTC
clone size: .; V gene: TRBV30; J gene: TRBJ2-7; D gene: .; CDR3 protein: CAAGGEGVRYEQYF; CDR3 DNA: TGTGCCGCTGGTGGCGAGGGAGTGCGATACGAGCAGTACTTC
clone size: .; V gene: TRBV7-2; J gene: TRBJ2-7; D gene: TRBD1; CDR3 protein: CASSPWGTGNVYEQYF; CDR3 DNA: TGTGCCAGCAGCCCGTGGGGGACAGGGAATGTGTACGAGCAGTACTTC
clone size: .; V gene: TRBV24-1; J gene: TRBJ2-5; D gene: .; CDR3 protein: CATSAGGRGTQETQYF; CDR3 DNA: TGTGCCACTTCTGCTGGGGGACGGGGAACTCAAGAGACCCAGTACTTC
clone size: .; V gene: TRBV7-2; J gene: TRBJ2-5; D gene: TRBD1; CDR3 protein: CASSLSGGASKETQYF; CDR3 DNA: TGTGCCAGCAGCTTATCAGGGGGCGCATCGAAAGAGACCCAGTACTTC
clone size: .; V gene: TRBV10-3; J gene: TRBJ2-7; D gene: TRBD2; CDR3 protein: CAISEKSLAGPKEQYF; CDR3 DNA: TGTGCCATCAGTGAAAAGTCGCTAGCGGGACCGAAAGAGCAGTACTTC
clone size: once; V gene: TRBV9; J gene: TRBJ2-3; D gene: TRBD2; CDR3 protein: CASSVGLAGVGTDTQYF; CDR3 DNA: TGTGCCAGCAGCGTAGGACTAGCGGGAGTGGGCACAGATACGCAGTATTTT
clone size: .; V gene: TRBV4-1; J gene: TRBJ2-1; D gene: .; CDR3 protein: CASSQVKGGNEQFF; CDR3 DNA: TGCGCCAGCAGCCAAGTAAAGGGCGGCAATGAGCAGTTCTTC
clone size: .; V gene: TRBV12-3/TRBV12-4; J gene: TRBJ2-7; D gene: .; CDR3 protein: CASRGTVEQYF; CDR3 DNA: TGTGCCAGCAGGGGGACGGTCGAGCAGTACTTC
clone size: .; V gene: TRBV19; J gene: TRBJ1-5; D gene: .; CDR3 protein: CASTGQGFSNQPQHF; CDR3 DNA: TGTGCCAGTACTGGCCAGGGATTTAGCAATCAGCCCCAGCATTTT